This T cell receptor delta chain derives from a study of gamma-delta T cells after stem cell transplantation. V lost 0 bases, J lost 1 base, and 18 bases stayed unmatched. The CDR3 totals 20 residues. Germline V CDR1 and CDR2: GEAIGNYY, EKD. TCRdb processed the RT-PCR reads again with the CATT caller. This table has about 1,900 delta-chain clones, approximately 13% appearing once. In the case of this clone: A much larger clone lies one base from this, so it may be a read error. Different DNA sequences within this sample yield the same CDR3.

Sequenced material: gamma-delta T cells. The TCR originated in a human donor. It is not recorded whose cells these are; they may come from a transplant donor. This chain joins TRDV2 and TRDJ1; 8 positions agree with TRDD3. The CDR3 reads CACDTLVVLGATPGTDKLIF. DNA for the CDR3: TGTGCCTGTGACACCCTGGTAGTACTGGGGGCTACGCCGGGCACCGATAAACTCATCTTT.